Listed below are T cell receptor beta chains from one sample, sequenced in a study of blood T cell repertoires in COVID-19. This table comes from immunoSEQ multiplex PCR, and its TCRdb copy is limited to in-frame clones, with some not included. This sample has 140,000 to 150,000 clones, with more than 80% found just once. The sequenced sample consisted of peripheral blood. The source is a human donor with acute or convalescent COVID-19. The donor label of this sample is uncertain. CDR3s leave out the opening cysteine and the closing phenylalanine or tryptophan. Fields, in order: J gene, V gene, CDR3 protein.

J gene: TRBJ2-5; V gene: TRBV14; CDR3 protein: ASSQAGGHTQETQY
J gene: TRBJ1-2; V gene: TRBV5-4; CDR3 protein: ASSLDADRGLGYT
J gene: TRBJ1-4; V gene: TRBV4-1; CDR3 protein: ASSPGGIFATNEKLF
J gene: TRBJ1-2; V gene: TRBV2; CDR3 protein: ASSDADGQGRYGYT
J gene: TRBJ1-1; V gene: TRBV5-8; CDR3 protein: ASSWTGGLDTEAF
J gene: TRBJ1-6; V gene: TRBV13; CDR3 protein: ASSLQGFYNSPLH
J gene: TRBJ2-3; V gene: TRBV7-9; CDR3 protein: ASSLWATGLDTQY
J gene: TRBJ2-7; V gene: TRBV5-4; CDR3 protein: ASSAKPGQGDIEQY
J gene: TRBJ1-3; V gene: TRBV11-2; CDR3 protein: ASSSTGGDTIY
J gene: TRBJ1-1; V gene: TRBV27; CDR3 protein: ASSLIRTAEEAF
J gene: TRBJ2-1; V gene: TRBV4-2; CDR3 protein: ASSQMWGGYNEQF
J gene: TRBJ1-2; V gene: TRBV5-1; CDR3 protein: ASSLWRPGTGDVNYGYT
J gene: TRBJ2-1; V gene: TRBV6-2/TRBV6-3; CDR3 protein: ASSYTGLKQF
J gene: TRBJ2-6; V gene: TRBV2; CDR3 protein: ASSPGQGNSGANVLT
J gene: TRBJ2-3; V gene: TRBV9; CDR3 protein: ASSPPRQGYTDTQY
J gene: TRBJ1-1; V gene: TRBV7-9; CDR3 protein: ASSFVTGQLTEAF
J gene: TRBJ2-5; V gene: TRBV7-9; CDR3 protein: ASSLFEGQGETQY
J gene: TRBJ1-5; V gene: TRBV5-4; CDR3 protein: ASSPDRGLGQPQH
J gene: TRBJ2-3; V gene: TRBV9; CDR3 protein: ASSLRYTDPSTDTQY
J gene: TRBJ2-2; V gene: TRBV24-1; CDR3 protein: ATSPEAGELF
J gene: TRBJ2-7; V gene: TRBV2; CDR3 protein: ASSGGRGYEQY
J gene: TRBJ2-7; V gene: TRBV12-3/TRBV12-4; CDR3 protein: ASRLGTATEQY